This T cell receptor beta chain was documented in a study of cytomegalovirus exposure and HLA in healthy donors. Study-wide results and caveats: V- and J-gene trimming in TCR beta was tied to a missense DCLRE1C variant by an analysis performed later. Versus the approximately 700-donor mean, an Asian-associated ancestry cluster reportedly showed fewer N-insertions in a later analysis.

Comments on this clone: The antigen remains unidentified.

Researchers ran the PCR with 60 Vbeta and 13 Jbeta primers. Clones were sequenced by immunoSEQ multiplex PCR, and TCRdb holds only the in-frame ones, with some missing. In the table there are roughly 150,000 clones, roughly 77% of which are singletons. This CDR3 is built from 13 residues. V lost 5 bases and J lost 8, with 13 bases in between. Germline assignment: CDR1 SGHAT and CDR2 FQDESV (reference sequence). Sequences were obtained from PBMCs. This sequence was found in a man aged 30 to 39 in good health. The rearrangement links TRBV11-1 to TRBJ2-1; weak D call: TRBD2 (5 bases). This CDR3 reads CASSATRVHEQFF. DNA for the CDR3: TGTGCCAGCAGCGCCACTAGGGTCCATGAGCAGTTCTTC.